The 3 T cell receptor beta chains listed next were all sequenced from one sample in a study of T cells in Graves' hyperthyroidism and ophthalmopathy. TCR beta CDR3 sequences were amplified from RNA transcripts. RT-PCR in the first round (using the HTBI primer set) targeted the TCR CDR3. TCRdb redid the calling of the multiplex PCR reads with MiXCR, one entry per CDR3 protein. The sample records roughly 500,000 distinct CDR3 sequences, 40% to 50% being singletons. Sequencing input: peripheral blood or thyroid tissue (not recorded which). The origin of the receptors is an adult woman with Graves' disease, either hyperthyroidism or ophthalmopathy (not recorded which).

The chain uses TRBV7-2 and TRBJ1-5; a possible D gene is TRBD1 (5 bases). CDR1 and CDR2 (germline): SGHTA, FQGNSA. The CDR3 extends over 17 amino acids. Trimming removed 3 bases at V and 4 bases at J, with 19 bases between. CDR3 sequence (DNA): TGTGCCAGCAGCTTTAAGGGACTAACTTTGGGTAATCAGCCCCAGCATTTT. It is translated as CASSFKGLTLGNQPQHF.

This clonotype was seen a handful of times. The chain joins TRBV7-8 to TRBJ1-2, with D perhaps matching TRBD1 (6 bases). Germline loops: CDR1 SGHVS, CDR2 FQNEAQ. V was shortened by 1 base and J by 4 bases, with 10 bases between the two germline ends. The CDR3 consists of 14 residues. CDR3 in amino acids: CASSLGDNTYGYTF. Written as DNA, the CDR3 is TGTGCCAGCAGCTTAGGGGACAACACCTATGGCTACACCTTC.

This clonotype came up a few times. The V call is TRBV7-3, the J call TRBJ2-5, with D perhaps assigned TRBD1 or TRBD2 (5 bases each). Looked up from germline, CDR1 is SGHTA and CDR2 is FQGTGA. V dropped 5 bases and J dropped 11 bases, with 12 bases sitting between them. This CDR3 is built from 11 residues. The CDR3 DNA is TGTGCCAGCAGCCACGGGGACCGGCAGTACTTC. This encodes CASSHGDRQYF.